The present T cell receptor beta chain was sequenced within a study of cytomegalovirus exposure and HLA in healthy donors. The germline CDR1 and CDR2 sequences are SGHTA and FQGNSA. With V trimmed by 5 bases and J by 5 bases, 15 bases remained unmatched. This CDR3 comprises 16 residues. The PCR employed 60 Vbeta primers together with 13 Jbeta primers. The table came from immunoSEQ multiplex PCR; TCRdb's copy has only in-frame clones and leaves some out. The data hold about 94,000 clones, with about four fifths observed a single time. Findings and limits, study-wide: The Asian-associated ancestry cluster reportedly had fewer N-insertions than the roughly 670-donor mean in a later analysis.

In regard to this clone: Antigen: not known.

The chain employs TRBV7-2 and TRBJ2-7; 7 nucleotides match TRBD2. The sequenced sample consisted of PBMCs. This receptor was identified in a human donor in good health. CDR3 DNA: TGTGCCAGCAGCCCTCGGGGTACGGGAGGCCGGGACGAGCAGTACTTC. It specifies CASSPRGTGGRDEQYF.